Included here is one T cell receptor beta chain sequence, with context. Recovered status applied to Cohort 3 donors who had two consecutive negative PCRs. It also applied to those with clearance or with symptom resolution. This sample is part of a study of blood T cell repertoires in COVID-19. Turning to the study itself: In each case, the material was cDNA or gDNA derived from T cells, B-cell-depleted T cells, or PBMCs.

Original processing methods: How many nucleated cells were present was estimated from reference gene primer amplification. Here immunoSEQ multiplex PCR was the method, and the copy in TCRdb shows in-frame clones only, minus some. V, J and clone size reflect that table, while D and trimming were determined from the DNA. The table lists a few hundred thousand clones, roughly four fifths of them singletons, with 15% in the top ten. This receptor was identified in a man in his forties who had recovered from COVID-19. The sequencing sample was made of PBMCs or T cells enriched from blood (not recorded which).

The CDR3: CASSPWGGNEQFF. In DNA, the CDR3 is TGTGCCAGCAGCCCCTGGGGCGGCAATGAGCAGTTCTTC. The chain is built from TRBV6-5 and TRBJ2-1; D may be TRBD1 (5 bases). The germline V gene encodes CDR1 MNHEY and CDR2 SVGAGI. The CDR3 length is 13 residues. Deletions cut 6 bases from V and 6 bases from J, with 12 bases between.